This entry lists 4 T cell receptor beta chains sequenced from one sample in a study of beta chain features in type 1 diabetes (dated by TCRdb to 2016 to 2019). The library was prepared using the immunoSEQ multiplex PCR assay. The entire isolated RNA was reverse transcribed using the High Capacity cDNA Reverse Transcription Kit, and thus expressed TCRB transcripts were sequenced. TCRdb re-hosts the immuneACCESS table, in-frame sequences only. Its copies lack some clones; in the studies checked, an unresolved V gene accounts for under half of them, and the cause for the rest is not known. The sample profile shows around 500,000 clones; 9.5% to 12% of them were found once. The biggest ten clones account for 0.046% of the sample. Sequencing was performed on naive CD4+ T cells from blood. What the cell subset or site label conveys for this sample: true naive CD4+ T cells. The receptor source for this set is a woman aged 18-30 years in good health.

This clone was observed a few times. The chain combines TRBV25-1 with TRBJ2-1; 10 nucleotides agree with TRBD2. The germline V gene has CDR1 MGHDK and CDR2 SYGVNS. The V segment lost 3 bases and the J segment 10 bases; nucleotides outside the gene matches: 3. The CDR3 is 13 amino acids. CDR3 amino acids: CASSDQTSGEQFF. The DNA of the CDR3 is TGTGCCAGCAGTGACCAGACTAGCGGGGAGCAGTTCTTC. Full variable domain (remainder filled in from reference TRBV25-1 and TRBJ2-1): EADIYQTPRYLVIGTGKKITLECSQTMGHDKMYWYQQDPGMELHLIHYSYGVNSTEKGDLSSESTVSRIRTEHFPLTLESARPSHTSQYLCASSDQTSGEQFFGPGTRLTVL.

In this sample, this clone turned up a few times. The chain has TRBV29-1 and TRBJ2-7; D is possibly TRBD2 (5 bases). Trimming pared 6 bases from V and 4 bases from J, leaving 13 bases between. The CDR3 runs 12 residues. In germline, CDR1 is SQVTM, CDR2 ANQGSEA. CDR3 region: CSVLPGGYEQYF. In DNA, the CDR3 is TGCAGCGTGCTCCCCGGAGGTTACGAGCAGTACTTC.

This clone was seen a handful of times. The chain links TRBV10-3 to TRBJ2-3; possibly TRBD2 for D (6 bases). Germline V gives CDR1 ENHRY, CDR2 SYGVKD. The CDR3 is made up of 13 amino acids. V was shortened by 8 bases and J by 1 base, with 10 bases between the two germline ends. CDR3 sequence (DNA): TGTGCCATCGGAGCTAGCGGCACAGATACGCAGTATTTT. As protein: CAIGASGTDTQYF.

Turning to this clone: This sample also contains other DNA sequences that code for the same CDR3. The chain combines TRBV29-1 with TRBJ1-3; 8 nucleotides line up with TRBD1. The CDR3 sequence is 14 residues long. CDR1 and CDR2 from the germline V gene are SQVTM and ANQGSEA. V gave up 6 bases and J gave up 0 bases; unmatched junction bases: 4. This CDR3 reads CSVGQGNSGNTIYF. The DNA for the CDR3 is TGCAGCGTAGGACAGGGTAACTCTGGAAACACCATATATTTT.